This TCR beta chain was sequenced for a study of regulatory T cells in long-lasting Graves disease. Study-level findings and limits: TRBV28, TRBJ1-2 and TRBJ2-5 were segments that persistent disease favored. Thyroid tissue went unstudied; only peripheral blood was examined.

To make TCR beta libraries, researchers used iRepertoire HTBI primers and Arm-PCR of CDR3 regions. Per the authors' pipeline: Identification of gene segments yielded 60 to 80 TRBV and around 13 TRBJ across samples. TCRdb re-called the multiplex PCR reads with MiXCR, one entry per CDR3 protein. The V and J calls reflect TCRdb's pipeline rather than the authors' work. The sample carries almost 350,000 distinct CDR3 sequences, around a fifth recorded once. As to time point: persistent/refractory GD, antithyroid drugs over 5 years with positive TRAb. RNA extracted from PBMCs served as the sequencing template. Tubes containing EDTA received around 9.5 milliliters of drawn peripheral blood. The length of the CDR3 is 15 residues. Germline CDR1 is SGDLS and CDR2 is YYNGEE. J gave up 3 bases and V 3 bases, and 5 bases lay outside the gene matches. Worth noting for this clonotype: The antigen is not known.

Here the sequenced sample was peripheral blood mononuclear cells (PBMCs), taken when the disease was refractory, from a patient treated with antithyroid drugs. The J gene is TRBJ1-5, the V gene TRBV9; 8 nucleotides align to TRBD1. The clonotype was recovered from a female donor with Graves disease. The CDR3 coding sequence is TGTGCCAGCAGCGAGACAGGGGCGATCAATCAGCCCCAGCATTTT. Translated: CASSETGAINQPQHF.